Shown below are 15 T cell receptor beta chains from a single sample sequenced in a study of cytomegalovirus exposure and HLA in healthy donors. The PCR had 60 Vbeta and 13 Jbeta primers. The assay was immunoSEQ multiplex PCR, and TCRdb's table has in-frame clones only and misses some. The table lists about 130,000 clones, approximately 80% of them singletons. The sample consisted of PBMCs. The receptors derive from a woman between 40 and 50 years old in good health and CMV-seropositive.

As DNA, the CDR3 is TGTGCCTGGGGGGCGGGACTTTCCTACGAGCAGTACTTC. As protein: CAWGAGLSYEQYF. The chain employs TRBV30 and TRBJ2-7; D possibly corresponds to TRBD2 (6 bases). This CDR3 spans 13 amino acids. Trimming left V 5 bases short and J 1 base short, with 12 bases between. CDR1 is GTSNPN, CDR2 SVGIG, per germline (reference sequence).

The rearrangement joins TRBV6-6 to TRBJ2-2, with TRBD1 matching over 7 bases. The V gene end was trimmed by 5 bases and the J gene end by 4 bases; junction bases not matched to a gene: 7. This CDR3 spans 15 amino acids. CDR1 is MNHNY, CDR2 SVGAGI, per germline (reference sequence). The CDR3 loop is CASSLTGVSTGELFF. The CDR3 region has the DNA TGTGCCAGCAGTCTTACAGGGGTCTCCACCGGGGAGCTGTTTTTT.

The chain employs TRBV5-1 and TRBJ2-3; 15 nucleotides line up with TRBD2. This CDR3 contains 18 residues. Germline CDR1 is SGHRS and CDR2 is YFSETQ. V was clipped by 3 bases and J by 0 bases; unmatched bases: 5. The CDR3 sequence is CASSSGLAGGSSTDTQYF. The CDR3 DNA sequence: TGCGCCAGCAGCTCAGGACTAGCGGGAGGGTCTAGCACAGATACGCAGTATTTT.

This sequence joins TRBV30 and TRBJ2-7; 13 bases agree with TRBD2. This CDR3 has 14 amino acids. Trimming removed 4 bases from V and 4 bases from J; junction bases left unmatched: 4. Germline V CDR1 and CDR2: GTSNPN, SVGIG (reference sequence). Here the CDR3 reads CAWTLAGGPYEQYF. The DNA for the CDR3 is TGTGCCTGGACACTAGCGGGAGGGCCTTACGAGCAGTACTTC.

The V call is TRBV6-5, the J call TRBJ1-2; maybe TRBD1 (6 bases). Trimming left V 7 bases short and J 2 bases short, with 11 bases between. CDR1 MNHEY and CDR2 SVGAGI come from the germline V gene. This CDR3 has 13 residues. DNA of the CDR3: TGTGCCAGCATGGGACAATTCAACTATGGCTACACCTTC. It codes for CASMGQFNYGYTF.

V usage is TRBV5-1 and J usage is TRBJ2-3, with 11 bases aligning to TRBD2. V shed 2 bases, J shed 1 base, and the junction held 6 bases outside the gene matches. The CDR3 is 17 amino acids. Germline CDR1 is SGHRS and CDR2 is YFSETQ. CDR3 sequence reads: CASSFSGRDWGTDTQYF. CDR3 sequence (DNA): TGCGCCAGCAGCTTTAGCGGGAGGGATTGGGGCACAGATACGCAGTATTTT.

The chain links TRBV7-3 to TRBJ2-1; 8 bases are shared with TRBD2. With 4 bases clipped from V and 5 bases from J, the junction kept 16 bases outside the gene matches. CDR1 and CDR2 (germline): SGHTA, FQGTGA. This CDR3 is 18 amino acids long. The CDR3: CASSSMRPGGSFHNEQFF. Written as DNA, the CDR3 is TGTGCCAGCAGCTCCATGCGCCCGGGAGGGAGTTTCCACAATGAGCAGTTCTTC.

This chain joins TRBV5-1 and TRBJ2-3; D is uncertain. The V gene lost 1 base and the J gene lost 1 base, with 16 bases spanning the gap. The CDR3 loop spans 17 amino acids. CDR1 and CDR2 from the germline V gene are SGHRS and YFSETQ. CDR3 loop: CASSLKFRAPGTDTQYF. CDR3 sequence (DNA): TGCGCCAGCAGCTTGAAATTCCGCGCCCCTGGCACAGATACGCAGTATTTT.

This clone was counted a few times. The rearrangement links TRBV2 to TRBJ1-4; D is possibly TRBD1 (6 bases). Germline CDR1 reads SNHLY; CDR2 reads FYNNEI. Trimming left V 6 bases short and J 3 bases short, with 17 bases between. This CDR3 is 16 amino acids long. The CDR3 DNA is TGTGCCAGCAGGCGCAGGGGAGAGTGGTCTAATGAAAAACTGTTTTTT. It codes for CASRRRGEWSNEKLFF.

In its sample, this clone was seen a few times. The genes are TRBV7-9 and TRBJ2-6, with 8 nucleotides matching TRBD1. Germline CDR1 and CDR2: SEHNR and FQNEAQ (reference sequence). The CDR3 length is 19 residues. V dropped 3 bases and J dropped 1; count of bases not matched to a gene: 11. The DNA for the CDR3 is TGTGCCAGCAGCTTGACAGCCGGGACAGGATTGTCTGGGGCCAACGTCCTGACTTTC. It translates to CASSLTAGTGLSGANVLTF.

V and J are TRBV10-1 and TRBJ1-2, with unresolved D. CDR1 and CDR2 (germline): WNHNN, SYGVQD (reference sequence). The CDR3 runs 15 residues. The germline V and J ends were trimmed by 0 bases and 4 bases, with 12 bases remaining between them. Here the CDR3 DNA reads TGCGCCAGCAGTGAGTCCGAGGGAGAGGGCTATGGCTACACCTTC. Residues: CASSESEGEGYGYTF.

This clone was found once. This chain links TRBV10-2 with TRBJ2-1, with TRBD2 matching 11 bases. J gave up 9 bases and V 3 bases, and 4 bases lay outside the gene matches. The CDR3 is made up of 14 amino acids. CDR1 is WSHSY and CDR2 is SAAADI in the germline V gene. CDR3 region: CASSELAGVSEQFF. DNA of the CDR3: TGCGCCAGCAGTGAACTAGCGGGAGTCAGTGAGCAGTTCTTC.

This clone was detected only a few times. The chain is built from TRBV6-1 and TRBJ1-5; D is undetermined. Deletions cut 6 bases from V and 1 base from J, with 13 bases between. From germline, CDR1 is MNHNS and CDR2 SASEGT. The CDR3 is 15 amino acids. The CDR3 bases are TGTGCCAGCAGGGACTTTGGACTCAGCAATCAGCCCCAGCATTTT. Its translation: CASRDFGLSNQPQHF.

The chain combines TRBV5-1 with TRBJ2-2, with 8 bases matching TRBD1. CDR1 is SGHRS, CDR2 YFSETQ, per germline. The CDR3 sequence is 15 residues long. The trim removed 1 base at V and 7 bases at J, leaving 6 bases unmatched. The CDR3 protein is CASSLTDRVVGELFF. Here the CDR3 DNA reads TGCGCCAGCAGCTTGACGGACAGGGTGGTCGGGGAGCTGTTTTTT. Variable domain in full (rest from reference TRBV5-1 and TRBJ2-2): KAGVTQTPRYLIKTRGQQVTLSCSPISGHRSVSWYQQTPGQGLQFLFEYFSETQRNKGNFPGRFSGRQFSNSRSEMNVSTLELGDSALYLCASSLTDRVVGELFFGEGSRLTVL.

This chain connects TRBV29-1 to TRBJ2-4, with TRBD2 matching over 8 bases. CDR3 length: 15 residues. V lost 7 bases and J lost 6; bases outside the gene matches: 14. Germline V lookup: CDR1 SQVTM, CDR2 ANQGSEA. In DNA, the CDR3 is TGCAGCGCGGGGGTTGGAGCGGGAGTGGGAAACATTCAGTACTTC. It translates to CSAGVGAGVGNIQYF.